The TCR beta chain under discussion was sequenced for a study of T cell repertoires in cytomegalovirus infection. About the research overall: Through public TCR beta signatures, both CMV infection and matching HLA type were indicated. Study-wide points: The ex vivo response showed dominance by HLA-C-restricted CMV-specific TCR beta clonotypes. Carriers of CMV plus the relevant HLA were identified by cumulative public TCR beta family frequency.

As regards this clonotype: Its target is unknown.

One entry per CDR3 protein, called by TCRdb with MiXCR from the reads. The table includes about 530,000 distinct CDR3 sequences, approximately 26% detected once. V shed 7 bases, J shed 8 bases, and the junction held 10 bases outside the gene matches. This CDR3 is built from 15 residues. Germline V gene data show CDR1 as LNHDA and CDR2 as SQIVND (reference sequence). Source material: PBMCs. The J gene is TRBJ2-1, the V gene TRBV19, with TRBD1 identical over 11 bases. The receptor's source is a human donor in good health (CMV status not recorded). Some clones in this sample may be carry-over from other donors' samples. CDR3 protein: CASTQGQGVWDEQFF. DNA for the CDR3: TGTGCCAGTACCCAGGGACAGGGGGTATGGGATGAGCAGTTCTTC.